Here is one T cell receptor (beta chain) with its context. What it binds is not known. This sample stems from a study of cytomegalovirus exposure and HLA in healthy donors. Study-wide results and caveats: With further analysis later on, most CMV-associated TCR beta chains appeared HLA-restricted.

Primers included in the PCR were 60 Vbeta and 13 Jbeta primers. TCRdb's table, derived via immunoSEQ multiplex PCR, lists solely in-frame clones and lacks some. Of about 160,000 clones in the sample, about four fifths were seen once. This clonotype originated in a man aged 30 to 45 in good health and CMV-seronegative. The material sequenced was PBMCs.

The CDR3 here is CASSTGQGDYNEQFF. The CDR3 DNA is TGTGCCAGCAGCACGGGACAGGGGGACTACAATGAGCAGTTCTTC. The chain joins TRBV7-3 to TRBJ2-1; 11 bases match TRBD1. In germline, CDR1 is SGHTA, CDR2 FQGTGA. CDR3 size: 15 residues. The J segment lost 3 bases and the V segment lost 5 bases, leaving 3 bases of the junction unmatched.